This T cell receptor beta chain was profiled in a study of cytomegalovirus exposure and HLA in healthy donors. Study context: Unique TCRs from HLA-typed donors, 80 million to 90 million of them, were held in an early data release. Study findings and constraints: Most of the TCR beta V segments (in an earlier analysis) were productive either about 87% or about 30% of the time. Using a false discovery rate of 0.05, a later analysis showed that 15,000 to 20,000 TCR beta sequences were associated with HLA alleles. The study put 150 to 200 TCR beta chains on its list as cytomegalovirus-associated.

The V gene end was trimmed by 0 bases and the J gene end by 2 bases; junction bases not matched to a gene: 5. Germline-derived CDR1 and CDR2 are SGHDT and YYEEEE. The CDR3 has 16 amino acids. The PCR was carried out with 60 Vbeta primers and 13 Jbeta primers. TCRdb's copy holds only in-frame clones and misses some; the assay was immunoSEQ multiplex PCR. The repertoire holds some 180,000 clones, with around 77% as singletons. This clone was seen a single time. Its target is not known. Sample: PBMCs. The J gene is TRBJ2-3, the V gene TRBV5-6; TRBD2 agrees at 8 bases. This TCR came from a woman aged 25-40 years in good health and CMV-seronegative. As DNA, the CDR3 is TGTGCCAGCAGCTTGGTAGTAGCGGGATACACAGATACGCAGTATTTT. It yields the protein CASSLVVAGYTDTQYF.